A selection of T cell receptor beta chains follows, all from one sample in a study of blood T cells in healthy people across ages. TCRdb redid the calling of the 5' RACE reads with MiXCR, one entry per CDR3 protein. Among about 640,000 distinct CDR3 sequences listed, about 53% were seen once. Sequencing was performed on blood. The receptor source for this set is a man aged 60 to 75 in good health. CDR3s include the opening cysteine and the closing phenylalanine or tryptophan. Each record gives: V gene, D gene, J gene, clone size, CDR3 DNA, CDR3 protein. A D gene is named only where the DNA matches it firmly. The size of a clone is reported for some rows only, either as once, few or many, or as a class for expanded clones.

V gene: TRBV6-6; D gene: TRBD1; J gene: TRBJ2-7; clone size: .; CDR3 DNA: TGTGCCAGCAGTTACACCGGGACAGCGACCTACGAGCAGTACTTC; CDR3 protein: CASSYTGTATYEQYF
V gene: TRBV6-1; D gene: TRBD1; J gene: TRBJ1-2; clone size: few; CDR3 DNA: TGTGCCAGCAGTGGGGGGGACAGGAGCCCGGGCTACACCTTC; CDR3 protein: CASSGGDRSPGYTF
V gene: TRBV20-1; D gene: .; J gene: TRBJ1-5; clone size: few; CDR3 DNA: TGCAGTGGGGGGAAGGGAAGCAATCAGCCCCAGCATTTT; CDR3 protein: CSGGKGSNQPQHF
V gene: TRBV3-1; D gene: TRBD1; J gene: TRBJ1-2; clone size: few; CDR3 DNA: TGTGCCAGCAGCCAAGAAGACAGGGAGTATGGCTACACCTTC; CDR3 protein: CASSQEDREYGYTF
V gene: TRBV27; D gene: TRBD1; J gene: TRBJ2-1; clone size: .; CDR3 DNA: TGTGCCAGCAGGGCAGGTATAGGGACAGGGGGTAGATTTGAGCAGTTCTTC; CDR3 protein: CASRAGIGTGGRFEQFF
V gene: TRBV20-1; D gene: .; J gene: TRBJ1-4; clone size: .; CDR3 DNA: TGCAGTGCTAGAGCTACAGGGTCTGAAAAACTGTTTTTT; CDR3 protein: CSARATGSEKLFF
V gene: TRBV29-1; D gene: TRBD1; J gene: TRBJ2-5; clone size: few; CDR3 DNA: TGCAGCGTTCATGGACAGGGTGGGACCCAGTACTTC; CDR3 protein: CSVHGQGGTQYF
V gene: TRBV12-3/TRBV12-4; D gene: TRBD1; J gene: TRBJ1-2; clone size: .; CDR3 DNA: TGTGCCAGCAGTCGACAGGGGGCGCGTAACTATGGCTACACCTTC; CDR3 protein: CASSRQGARNYGYTF
V gene: TRBV5-1; D gene: TRBD2; J gene: TRBJ2-7; clone size: .; CDR3 DNA: TGCGCCAGCAGCGCGACTAGCGGGACCCACGAGCAGTACTTC; CDR3 protein: CASSATSGTHEQYF
V gene: TRBV20-1; D gene: .; J gene: TRBJ2-5; clone size: once; CDR3 DNA: TGCAGTGCTAGAGACCCCCGGAGGGGGAGAGAGACCCAGTACTTC; CDR3 protein: CSARDPRRGRETQYF
V gene: TRBV3-1; D gene: TRBD1; J gene: TRBJ2-1; clone size: .; CDR3 DNA: TGTGCCAGCAGCCCCCGGACAGGAGGACCCAATGGGCAGTTCTTC; CDR3 protein: CASSPRTGGPNGQFF
V gene: TRBV3-1; D gene: .; J gene: TRBJ2-1; clone size: few; CDR3 DNA: TGTGCCAGCAGCCAAGTTTATGAGCAGTTCTTC; CDR3 protein: CASSQVYEQFF
V gene: TRBV5-1; D gene: TRBD2; J gene: TRBJ2-3; clone size: .; CDR3 DNA: TGCGCCAGCAGCTTGGAGGCAGTGGGTAGCGGGCCCGATACGCAGTATTTT; CDR3 protein: CASSLEAVGSGPDTQYF
V gene: TRBV6-6; D gene: TRBD2; J gene: TRBJ2-7; clone size: .; CDR3 DNA: TGTGCCAGCAGTTACTCGACTAGCGGGGTCTCCTACGAGCAGTACTTC; CDR3 protein: CASSYSTSGVSYEQYF
V gene: TRBV27; D gene: .; J gene: TRBJ2-7; clone size: .; CDR3 DNA: TGTGCCAGCAGTTTATCGGGGTGGCGGCTAGAAGCGTACGAGCAGTACTTC; CDR3 protein: CASSLSGWRLEAYEQYF
V gene: TRBV7-9; D gene: .; J gene: TRBJ2-7; clone size: few; CDR3 DNA: TGTGCCAGCAGCTTCCGAGGGAACGGGGTGCAGTACTTC; CDR3 protein: CASSFRGNGVQYF
V gene: TRBV6-7; D gene: TRBD2; J gene: TRBJ2-7; clone size: .; CDR3 DNA: TGTGCCAGCAGTTACGTGACTAGCGGGGATAAGGCGGGGGAGCAGTACTTC; CDR3 protein: CASSYVTSGDKAGEQYF
V gene: TRBV20-1; D gene: TRBD1; J gene: TRBJ1-6; clone size: .; CDR3 DNA: TGCAGTGCTAGGCCGGGACAGGGATATAATTCACCCCTCCACTTT; CDR3 protein: CSARPGQGYNSPLHF
V gene: TRBV7-8; D gene: .; J gene: TRBJ2-2; clone size: .; CDR3 DNA: TGTGCCAGCAGCCTTACGGAAGGGGGGTATACCGGGGAGCTGTTTTTT; CDR3 protein: CASSLTEGGYTGELFF
V gene: TRBV28; D gene: .; J gene: TRBJ1-2; clone size: once; CDR3 DNA: TGTGCCAGCAGCGCGACAAGGGTTGGTGGCTACACCTTC; CDR3 protein: CASSATRVGGYTF
V gene: TRBV27; D gene: TRBD1; J gene: TRBJ2-5; clone size: .; CDR3 DNA: TGTGCCAGCGGTAGCTCGTCGACAGGGCAAGAGACCCAGTACTTC; CDR3 protein: CASGSSSTGQETQYF
V gene: TRBV4-1; D gene: TRBD1; J gene: TRBJ2-7; clone size: .; CDR3 DNA: TGCGCCAGCAGCCAGGACAGGGCATCCTACGAGCAGTACTTC; CDR3 protein: CASSQDRASYEQYF
V gene: TRBV2; D gene: .; J gene: TRBJ2-1; clone size: .; CDR3 DNA: TGTGCCAGCAGTGAAACAGGGTACAATGAGCAGTTCTTC; CDR3 protein: CASSETGYNEQFF
V gene: TRBV6-1; D gene: .; J gene: TRBJ2-5; clone size: few; CDR3 DNA: TGTGCCACACTATCTGGGCTCGGGGGGCGATTAGAGACCCAGTACTTC; CDR3 protein: CATLSGLGGRLETQYF
V gene: TRBV6-2/TRBV6-3; D gene: TRBD2; J gene: TRBJ2-5; clone size: .; CDR3 DNA: TGTGCCAGCAGTTACACAGCGGGGGGGGAGACCCAGTACTTC; CDR3 protein: CASSYTAGGETQYF
V gene: TRBV7-2; D gene: TRBD2; J gene: TRBJ2-4; clone size: .; CDR3 DNA: TGTGCCAGCAGGAGGGGCGGGGGGGCCAGAGGCATTCAGTACTTC; CDR3 protein: CASRRGGGARGIQYF
V gene: TRBV3-1; D gene: .; J gene: TRBJ1-2; clone size: few; CDR3 DNA: TGTGCCAGCAGCCAGGAACCGGGACGGGATCCCTATGGCTACACCTTC; CDR3 protein: CASSQEPGRDPYGYTF
V gene: TRBV3-1; D gene: TRBD2; J gene: TRBJ2-5; clone size: .; CDR3 DNA: TGTGCCAGCAGCCGTACTACTAGCGGGGGACAAGAGACCCAGTACTTC; CDR3 protein: CASSRTTSGGQETQYF
V gene: TRBV7-9; D gene: .; J gene: TRBJ2-7; clone size: .; CDR3 DNA: TGTGCCAGCAGCTTAGCGAATGAGGGCGAGCAGTACTTC; CDR3 protein: CASSLANEGEQYF
V gene: TRBV20-1; D gene: TRBD2; J gene: TRBJ2-3; clone size: .; CDR3 DNA: TGCAGTGCTAGACTAGCGGGGGAATATCAGGGTACGCAGTATTTT; CDR3 protein: CSARLAGEYQGTQYF
V gene: TRBV10-3; D gene: .; J gene: TRBJ1-1; clone size: .; CDR3 DNA: TGTGCCATCCGATCGGACGGTATGAACACTGAAGCTTTCTTT; CDR3 protein: CAIRSDGMNTEAFF
V gene: TRBV29-1; D gene: TRBD1; J gene: TRBJ1-2; clone size: .; CDR3 DNA: TGCAGCGCCTGGGGGGACAGGGGTGATGGCTACACCTTC; CDR3 protein: CSAWGDRGDGYTF
V gene: TRBV6-1; D gene: .; J gene: TRBJ2-7; clone size: .; CDR3 DNA: TGTGCCAGCAGTTGGGGGGAAGGCGAGCAGTACTTC; CDR3 protein: CASSWGEGEQYF
V gene: TRBV5-1; D gene: .; J gene: TRBJ1-5; clone size: few; CDR3 DNA: TGCGCCAGCAGCGTGCAGGGTGAGCAGCCCCAGCATTTT; CDR3 protein: CASSVQGEQPQHF
V gene: TRBV7-8; D gene: TRBD2; J gene: TRBJ2-7; clone size: few; CDR3 DNA: TGTGCCAGCAGCAAGACTAGCGCTGGAATGGGGGCCCAGTACTTC; CDR3 protein: CASSKTSAGMGAQYF